The 27 T cell receptor beta chains in this list originate from one sample, sequenced in a study of control samples from healthy donors and cancer patients. Clones were sequenced by immunoSEQ multiplex PCR, and TCRdb holds only the in-frame ones, with some missing. Seen here are about 86,000 clones, approximately 95% observed once, and the top ten hold approximately 1.5%. Sequencing used blood. The origin of the receptors is a woman aged 25 to 39 in good health.

The V call is TRBV3-1 (or the pseudogene TRBV3-2), the J call TRBJ1-4; 9 bases are a match to TRBD1. J gave up 8 bases and V 4 bases, and 8 bases lay outside the gene matches. This CDR3 has 15 residues. The germline V gene has CDR1 LGHDT and CDR2 YNNKEL (reference sequence). The CDR3 nucleotides are TGTGCCAGCAGCCCGGGGACAGGGAATAGGGAAAAACTGTTTTTT. Amino acids: CASSPGTGNREKLFF.

CDR3 bases: TGTGCCAGCAGCCCCGGGGGGGCCCAGTTGACCCAGTACTTC. Amino acid sequence: CASSPGGAQLTQYF. The J gene is TRBJ2-5, the V gene TRBV6-5, with 8 bases matching TRBD2. J lost 7 bases, V lost 6 bases, and 10 bases had no gene match. The CDR3 contains 14 residues. CDR1 MNHEY and CDR2 SVGAGI come from the germline V gene.

V usage is TRBV25-1 and J usage is TRBJ1-2; 8 bases match TRBD1. CDR1 and CDR2 from the germline V gene are MGHDK and SYGVNS. The CDR3 sequence is 15 residues long. V shed 2 bases and J 3 bases; nucleotides not matched to a gene: 5. CDR3 DNA sequence: TGTGCCAGCAGTGAAGCGGGACAGGTGTACTATGGCTACACCTTC. Residues: CASSEAGQVYYGYTF.

This chain joins TRBV5-1 and TRBJ1-6; D not resolved. The CDR3 totals 15 residues. The germline V gene encodes CDR1 SGHRS and CDR2 YFSETQ. V gave up 2 bases and J gave up 3 bases, with 9 bases separating them. The CDR3 DNA follows: TGCGCCAGCAGCTTATCAGCTTTCTATAATTCACCCCTCCACTTT. It specifies CASSLSAFYNSPLHF.

The chain uses TRBV2 and TRBJ1-1; a weak D match, TRBD1 (6 bases). The CDR3 loop spans 15 amino acids. Germline-derived CDR1 and CDR2 are SNHLY and FYNNEI. The V end lost 9 bases, the J end lost 3 bases, and 20 bases lay between the germline ends. CDR3 in DNA: TGTGCCAGGTCGGGGGGGCTTTCCGCATACACTGAAGCTTTCTTT. Translated, it gives CARSGGLSAYTEAFF.

The chain recombines TRBV20-1 with TRBJ2-5; either TRBD1 or TRBD2 may supply D (5 bases each). CDR1 and CDR2 from the germline V gene are DFQATT and SNEGSKA (reference sequence). V was clipped by 6 bases and J by 7 bases, with 12 bases between them. The CDR3 covers 11 residues. The CDR3 bases are TGCAGTGCCACGCCGAGGGGGACCCAGTACTTC. This sequence encodes CSATPRGTQYF.

The chain has TRBV7-9 and TRBJ1-4, with unresolved D. Germline assignment: CDR1 SEHNR and CDR2 FQNEAQ (reference sequence). This CDR3 is built from 11 residues. Trimming removed 4 bases at V and 8 bases at J, with 5 bases between. The CDR3 here is CASSSGEKLFF. As DNA, the CDR3 is TGTGCCAGCAGCTCGGGAGAAAAACTGTTTTTT.

The chain employs TRBV19 and TRBJ1-6; no clear D gene. V lost 3 bases and J lost 9, with 12 bases in between. This CDR3 region has 14 residues. CDR1 and CDR2 (germline): LNHDA, SQIVND (reference sequence). DNA for the CDR3: TGTGCCAGTAGTATGCCCGGCCCCACTTCACCCCTCCACTTT. Translated: CASSMPGPTSPLHF.

This clone was seen a handful of times. The junction differs from germline at one of its ends, possibly a read error. The chain recombines TRBV7-7 with TRBJ2-7; TRBD2 matches 7 bases. The CDR3 has 14 amino acids. Per germline, CDR1 SSHAT and CDR2 FNYEAQ (reference sequence). The chain's CDR3 is CASSSEAGSDEQYF. The DNA for the CDR3 is TGTGCTAGCAGCTCTGAAGCGGGAAGCGACGAGCAGTACTTC.

The V call is TRBV5-1, the J call TRBJ2-3, with 8 bases identical to TRBD2. This CDR3 is built from 14 residues. The V segment lost 4 bases and the J segment 1 base; nucleotides outside the gene matches: 2. Germline loops: CDR1 SGHRS, CDR2 YFSETQ. CDR3 coding DNA: TGCGCCAGCAGCATTAGCGGGGGCACAGATACGCAGTATTTT. This translates into CASSISGGTDTQYF.

The chain employs TRBV19 and TRBJ1-5, with D possibly TRBD1 on 5 matching bases. Looked up from germline, CDR1 is LNHDA and CDR2 is SQIVND (reference sequence). The V end was cut by 4 bases, the J end by 0 bases, with 13 bases between. CDR3 length: 16 residues. CDR3 coding DNA: TGTGCCAGTAGTAAAGACAGCCTTTATAGCAATCAGCCCCAGCATTTT. As protein: CASSKDSLYSNQPQHF. The complete variable domain, with remaining parts taken from reference TRBV19 and TRBJ1-5, reads DGGITQSPKYLFRKEGQNVTLSCEQNLNHDAMYWYRQDPGQGLRLIYYSQIVNDFQKGDIAEGYSVSREKKESFPLTVTSAQKNPTAFYLCASSKDSLYSNQPQHFGDGTRLSIL.

The chain uses TRBV4-2 and TRBJ1-2; 7 positions match TRBD1. V was pared by 1 base and J by 4 bases, with 9 bases of the junction left unmatched. CDR1 and CDR2 (germline): LGHNA, YNFKEQ. The CDR3 length is 16 residues. The CDR3 here is CASSQVGDRSPYGYTF. The CDR3 region has the DNA TGTGCCAGCAGCCAAGTTGGGGACAGATCCCCCTATGGCTACACCTTC.

The chain combines TRBV2 with TRBJ1-1; 8 positions match TRBD1. This CDR3 is built from 14 residues. The germline gives CDR1 SNHLY, CDR2 FYNNEI. Losses at the gene ends were 5 bases for V and 10 bases for J; bases not matched to a gene: 12. CDR3 region: CASSPGQGVVGAFF. CDR3 coding DNA: TGTGCCAGCAGTCCCGGACAGGGAGTAGTGGGAGCTTTCTTT.

This chain joins TRBV7-3 and TRBJ2-1; D is undetermined. The germline V gene has CDR1 SGHTA and CDR2 FQGTGA. The CDR3 is made up of 12 amino acids. Between the trimmed V and J ends, which lost 5 bases and 10 bases, there was a span of 12 bases. The CDR3 nucleotides are TGTGCCAGCAGCCTCATCGGTGCGGAGCAGTTCTTC. Protein product: CASSLIGAEQFF.

The V call is TRBV2, the J call TRBJ2-1, with 8 positions matching TRBD1. From germline, CDR1 is SNHLY and CDR2 FYNNEI. The CDR3 is 15 residues long. Trimming took 5 bases from V and 1 from J; bases not matched to a gene: 4. CDR3 region: CASSPDRGSYNEQFF. The DNA for the CDR3 is TGTGCCAGCAGTCCCGACAGGGGATCCTACAATGAGCAGTTCTTC.

This chain joins TRBV7-3 and TRBJ2-5; the D is unclear. With 3 bases removed from V and 5 bases from J, the gap between germline ends came to 4 bases. From germline, CDR1 is SGHTA and CDR2 FQGTGA. This CDR3 contains 11 residues. The CDR3 spells CASSFDETQYF. CDR3 DNA sequence: TGTGCCAGCAGCTTCGATGAGACCCAGTACTTC.

This chain links TRBV3-1 (or the pseudogene TRBV3-2) with TRBJ1-1; D gene uncertain. With 2 bases removed from V and 4 bases from J, the gap between germline ends came to 14 bases. CDR1 is LGHDT and CDR2 is YNNKEL in the germline V gene (reference sequence). This CDR3 spans 15 amino acids. CDR3: CASSQSGTRSTEAFF. DNA for the CDR3: TGTGCCAGCAGCCAAAGTGGCACTAGGAGCACTGAAGCTTTCTTT.

The chain uses TRBV5-4 and TRBJ2-3; D is unclear. Trimming took off 0 bases at V and 2 bases at J, with 10 bases between the two ends. Germline CDR1 SGHNT, CDR2 YYREEE (reference sequence). There are 15 residues in the CDR3. CDR3 amino acids: CASSLGQVDTDTQYF. The CDR3 DNA sequence: TGTGCCAGCAGCTTGGGTCAGGTAGACACAGATACGCAGTATTTT.

The genes are TRBV4-1 and TRBJ1-4; D possibly corresponds to TRBD1 (5 bases). The V gene's germline CDR1 is MGHRA and CDR2 YSYEKL. The CDR3 length is 14 residues. The V end was cut by 3 bases, the J end by 7 bases, with 12 bases between. The CDR3: CASSQWGSGEKLFF. As DNA, the CDR3 is TGCGCCAGCAGCCAGTGGGGGTCCGGTGAAAAACTGTTTTTT.

V gene TRBV19 combines with J gene TRBJ1-5; D is perhaps TRBD1 (6 bases). Germline V gene lookup returns CDR1 LNHDA and CDR2 SQIVND (reference sequence). This CDR3 region has 17 residues. V was trimmed by 5 bases and J by 7 bases, leaving 24 bases between them. CDR3 in amino acids: CASSPITKAGGRQPQHF. Written as DNA, the CDR3 is TGTGCCAGTAGTCCCATTACCAAGGCCGGGGGGCGGCAGCCCCAGCATTTT.

The CDR3 reads CASSLVRTSSTDTQYF. As DNA, the CDR3 is TGTGCCAGCAGCTTAGTCAGGACTTCAAGCACAGATACGCAGTATTTT. The chain is built from TRBV5-8 and TRBJ2-3, with D maybe TRBD2 (5 bases). CDR3 length: 16 amino acids. CDR1 and CDR2 (germline): SGHTS, YDEGEE. With 2 bases removed from V and 0 bases from J, the gap between germline ends came to 13 bases. The full variable domain, its missing parts supplied by reference TRBV5-8 and TRBJ2-3, is EAGVTQSPTHLIKTRGQQATLRCSPISGHTSVYWYQQALGLGLQFLLWYDEGEERNRGNFPPRFSGRQFPNYSSELNVNALELEDSALYLCASSLVRTSSTDTQYFGPGTRLTVL.

The chain is built from TRBV5-1 and TRBJ1-4, with D perhaps TRBD1 (5 bases). Germline CDR1 and CDR2: SGHRS and YFSETQ. The V end lost 7 bases, the J end lost 8 bases, and 18 bases lay between the germline ends. The CDR3 sequence is 14 residues long. The CDR3 nucleotides read TGCGCCAGCGCCCTCGGGGGGAGTGGAGAAAAACTGTTTTTT. It encodes CASALGGSGEKLFF. Based on the CDR3 plus reference TRBV5-1 and TRBJ1-4, the full variable domain is KAGVTQTPRYLIKTRGQQVTLSCSPISGHRSVSWYQQTPGQGLQFLFEYFSETQRNKGNFPGRFSGRQFSNSRSEMNVSTLELGDSALYLCASALGGSGEKLFFGSGTQLSVL.

The chain uses TRBV5-6 and TRBJ1-1; no firm D call. V gave up 2 bases and J gave up 1 base, with 9 bases separating them. The CDR3 is made up of 14 amino acids. The germline CDR1 and CDR2 sequences are SGHDT and YYEEEE. CDR3 DNA sequence: TGTGCCAGCAGCTTTTTTGGAGGGAACACTGAAGCTTTCTTT. Translating gives CASSFFGGNTEAFF.

The V and J genes are TRBV9 and TRBJ1-2; D gene uncertain. Trimming left V 4 bases short and J 0 bases short, with 7 bases between. The CDR3 consists of 13 residues. CDR1 is SGDLS, CDR2 YYNGEE, per germline. The CDR3 nucleotides are TGTGCCAGCAGCACAGCCTCTAACTATGGCTACACCTTC. The encoded protein is CASSTASNYGYTF.

This rearrangement joins TRBV25-1 to TRBJ2-7; TRBD1 matches at 10 bases. This CDR3 comprises 14 residues. Germline V gene sequence: CDR1 MGHDK, CDR2 SYGVNS. V lost 2 bases and J lost 3; bases outside the gene matches: 1. The CDR3 sequence is CASSERDRGYEQYF. CDR3 nucleotide sequence: TGTGCCAGCAGTGAAAGGGACAGGGGCTACGAGCAGTACTTC.

V is TRBV6-5 and J is TRBJ2-1, with D uncertain. CDR1 and CDR2 (germline): MNHEY, SVGAGI. The CDR3 sequence is 12 residues long. V was clipped by 10 bases and J by 9 bases, with 16 bases between them. This CDR3 reads CATSVLSSEQFF. The CDR3, as DNA: TGTGCCACCTCCGTACTAAGCTCTGAGCAGTTCTTC.

The rearrangement links TRBV19 to TRBJ1-3; D possibly corresponds to TRBD1 (6 bases). Germline loops: CDR1 LNHDA, CDR2 SQIVND (reference sequence). The ends were cut back, 10 bases at V and 0 bases at J, with 28 bases in the middle. This CDR3 region has 19 residues. The CDR3, as DNA: TGTGCCACTAAGGATACTGAGCCGGGACACTATATCTCTGGAAACACCATATATTTT. Translated, it gives CATKDTEPGHYISGNTIYF.